Shown below are 24 T cell receptor beta chains from a single sample sequenced in a study of blood T cell repertoires in COVID-19. TCRdb keeps only in-frame clones here, not all; method: immunoSEQ multiplex PCR. This table holds over 95,000 clones, 70% to 90% found once. The specimen sequenced was peripheral blood. All receptors come from a woman aged 45-60 years with acute or convalescent COVID-19.

This clone was seen just once. V gene TRBV5-4 combines with J gene TRBJ2-5; 8 positions match TRBD2. V dropped 0 bases and J dropped 5; count of bases not matched to a gene: 3. The CDR3 spans 14 residues. In germline, CDR1 is SGHNT, CDR2 YYREEE (reference sequence). The CDR3 region is CASSLAGGQETQYF. The CDR3 DNA follows: TGTGCCAGCAGCTTGGCGGGGGGGCAGGAGACCCAGTACTTC.

J is TRBJ1-1 and V is TRBV4-1, with 7 bases lining up with TRBD1. V lost 1 base and J lost 3; bases outside the gene matches: 5. CDR3 length: 15 amino acids. The germline V gene has CDR1 MGHRA and CDR2 YSYEKL. The CDR3: CASSQGQGGDTEAFF. The DNA of the CDR3 is TGCGCCAGCAGCCAAGGACAGGGAGGAGACACTGAAGCTTTCTTT.

The rearrangement uses TRBV7-3 and TRBJ2-5; TRBD1 matches at 9 bases. The V and J ends lost 5 bases and 4 bases, in that order; junction bases with no gene match: 8. CDR1 and CDR2 (germline): SGHTA, FQGTGA. The CDR3 extends over 15 amino acids. The CDR3 nucleotides are TGTGCCAGCAGCCCCATCGGGGACAGGGCAGAGACCCAGTACTTC. This translates into CASSPIGDRAETQYF.

The genes are TRBV3-1 (or the pseudogene TRBV3-2) and TRBJ1-2; D may be TRBD1 (6 bases). CDR1 is LGHDT and CDR2 is YNNKEL in the germline V gene (reference sequence). Deletions cut 4 bases from V and 0 bases from J, with 12 bases between. CDR3 length: 15 residues. The CDR3 bases are TGTGCCAGCAGCCTCAGACAGGTGGCTAACTATGGCTACACCTTC. The encoded protein is CASSLRQVANYGYTF.

V is TRBV7-3 and J is TRBJ2-3; D might be TRBD2 (5 bases). Trimming pared 5 bases from V and 3 bases from J, leaving 9 bases between. CDR3 length: 13 amino acids. From germline, CDR1 is SGHTA and CDR2 FQGTGA. CDR3 nucleotide sequence: TGTGCCAGCAGCCCGGGCGGGACAGATACGCAGTATTTT. It is translated as CASSPGGTDTQYF. Variable domain in full (rest from reference TRBV7-3 and TRBJ2-3): GAGVSQTPSNKVTEKGKYVELRCDPISGHTALYWYRQSLGQGPEFLIYFQGTGAADDSGLPNDRFFAVRPEGSVSTLKIQRTERGDSAVYLCASSPGGTDTQYFGPGTRLTVL.

The chain combines TRBV5-1 with TRBJ1-6; 7 bases line up with TRBD1. Germline V gene data show CDR1 as SGHRS and CDR2 as YFSETQ. Losses at the gene ends were 5 bases for V and 5 bases for J; bases not matched to a gene: 10. The CDR3 runs to 16 residues. CDR3 sequence (DNA): TGCGCCAGCAGTTCGAATCCGGGACAGAATAATTCACCCCTCCACTTT. This sequence encodes CASSSNPGQNNSPLHF.

This chain uses TRBV14 with TRBJ1-3; D remains ambiguous. Germline V lookup: CDR1 SGHDN, CDR2 FVKESK. The CDR3 covers 20 residues. The germline V and J ends were trimmed by 4 bases and 0 bases, with 25 bases remaining between them. The CDR3 here is CASSRLRGSLGYISGNTIYF. CDR3 nucleotides: TGTGCCAGCAGCCGACTCCGGGGATCCTTGGGTTACATCTCTGGAAACACCATATATTTT.

The V and J genes are TRBV6-5 and TRBJ1-4; D is possibly TRBD1 (6 bases). This CDR3 is 15 amino acids long. Trimming cost V 2 bases and J 5 bases, with 12 bases left between them. Germline CDR1 and CDR2: MNHEY and SVGAGI. In nucleotides, the CDR3 is TGTGCCAGCAGTTACCTCAGGGGTCAGAATGAAAAACTGTTTTTT. This encodes CASSYLRGQNEKLFF.

V usage is TRBV11-2 and J usage is TRBJ1-6, with no clear D. The CDR3 length is 12 residues. The V and J ends lost 5 bases and 10 bases respectively, with 9 bases between them. The germline gives CDR1 SGHAT, CDR2 FQNNGV. CDR3 DNA: TGTGCCAGCAGCCCCGGGATCTCACCCCTCCACTTT. Amino acids: CASSPGISPLHF.

V gene TRBV28 combines with J gene TRBJ2-3; D call uncertain. The CDR3 is made up of 14 amino acids. Per the germline V gene, CDR1 is MDHEN and CDR2 is SYDVKM. V gave up 7 bases and J gave up 2 bases, with 13 bases separating them. CDR3 in DNA: TGTGCCAGCAATTCACCCGGGTCCACAGATACGCAGTATTTT. As protein: CASNSPGSTDTQYF.

This chain connects TRBV2 to TRBJ1-6, with a tentative D call TRBD1 (5 bases). Trimming shortened V by 5 bases and J by 7 bases, and 6 bases separated the two germline ends. The CDR3 length is 12 residues. Germline lookup yields CDR1 SNHLY and CDR2 FYNNEI. The CDR3 protein is CASSHRNSPLHF. In DNA, the CDR3 is TGTGCCAGCAGTCACAGGAATTCACCCCTCCACTTT. Using reference TRBV2 and TRBJ1-6 for the parts outside the CDR3, the full variable domain is EPEVTQTPSHQVTQMGQEVILRCVPISNHLYFYWYRQILGQKVEFLVSFYNNEISEKSEIFDDQFSVERPDGSNFTLKIRSTKLEDSAMYFCASSHRNSPLHFGNGTRLTVT.

The genes are TRBV19 and TRBJ1-1, with TRBD1 identical over 7 bases. There are 17 residues in the CDR3. V shed 3 bases and J 1 base; nucleotides not matched to a gene: 11. Germline values: CDR1 LNHDA, CDR2 SQIVND (reference sequence). This CDR3 is CASSMKDRKGRNTEAFF. The DNA for the CDR3 is TGTGCCAGTAGTATGAAGGACAGGAAAGGAAGGAACACTGAAGCTTTCTTT.

V usage is TRBV6-5 and J usage is TRBJ1-2; perhaps TRBD1 as D (5 bases). This CDR3 is 15 amino acids long. Germline V lookup: CDR1 MNHEY, CDR2 SVGAGI. With 0 bases removed from V and 1 base from J, the gap between germline ends came to 9 bases. The CDR3 spells CASSYSTGYNYGYTF. The CDR3 bases are TGTGCCAGCAGTTACTCAACAGGCTATAACTATGGCTACACCTTC.

The chain combines TRBV10-2 with TRBJ2-2; TRBD1 matches at 11 bases. V lost 7 bases to trimming and J lost 6 bases; unmatched junction nucleotides: 4. The CDR3 runs 14 residues. Germline-derived CDR1 and CDR2 are WSHSY and SAAADI. CDR3 sequence (DNA): TGCGCCAGCACCCGGGACAGGGGGTCCGGGGAGCTGTTTTTT. Translation: CASTRDRGSGELFF.

The rearrangement joins TRBV7-3 to TRBJ2-1, with a tentative D call TRBD2 (6 bases). CDR1 is SGHTA and CDR2 is FQGTGA in the germline V gene. V dropped 5 bases and J dropped 8 bases, with 10 bases sitting between them. This CDR3 spans 12 amino acids. The CDR3 loop reads CASSGGSDEQFF. CDR3 DNA sequence: TGTGCCAGCAGCGGAGGGTCCGATGAGCAGTTCTTC.

This rearrangement joins TRBV11-2 to TRBJ1-1; D remains unclear. CDR3 length: 14 residues. Trimming shortened V by 3 bases and J by 1 base, and 9 bases separated the two germline ends. The germline V gene has CDR1 SGHAT and CDR2 FQNNGV. The CDR3 nucleotides are TGTGCCAGCAGCTTTCGGGGTTGGAACACTGAAGCTTTCTTT. Residues: CASSFRGWNTEAFF.

The chain carries TRBV19 and TRBJ2-6; 7 bases fit TRBD1. This CDR3 has 13 residues. Germline V gene sequence: CDR1 LNHDA, CDR2 SQIVND (reference sequence). V shed 10 bases and J 11 bases; nucleotides not matched to a gene: 11. This CDR3 is CATKGAGQDVLTF. The CDR3 nucleotides are TGTGCCACTAAGGGGGCAGGACAGGACGTCCTGACTTTC.

The V call is TRBV7-8, the J call TRBJ1-6; D call uncertain. Germline CDR1 reads SGHVS; CDR2 reads FQNEAQ. V was shortened by 4 bases and J by 7 bases, with 23 bases between the two germline ends. The CDR3 contains 18 residues. Written as DNA, the CDR3 is TGTGCCAGCAGCTCCCGGGTTCCCCGAAATTACGAAAATTCACCCCTCCACTTT. Translating it yields CASSSRVPRNYENSPLHF.

J is TRBJ2-3 and V is TRBV14; TRBD1 agrees at 9 bases. There are 15 residues in the CDR3. Germline-derived CDR1 and CDR2 are SGHDN and FVKESK. After removal of 5 bases from V and 2 bases from J, the junction contained 5 bases not matched to a gene. CDR3 loop: CASSSYRGPTDTQYF. CDR3 nucleotides: TGTGCCAGCAGCTCGTACAGGGGGCCCACAGATACGCAGTATTTT. Combining the CDR3 with reference TRBV14 and TRBJ2-3 gives the whole variable domain EAGVTQFPSHSVIEKGQTVTLRCDPISGHDNLYWYRRVMGKEIKFLLHFVKESKQDESGMPNNRFLAERTGGTYSTLKVQPAELEDSGVYFCASSSYRGPTDTQYFGPGTRLTVL.

This clone has a single count. The rearrangement links TRBV3-1 (or the pseudogene TRBV3-2) to TRBJ2-7; D is possibly TRBD1 (6 bases). This CDR3 has 12 residues. V was cut by 8 bases and J by 0 bases, with 8 bases left in between. Per the germline V gene, CDR1 is LGHDT and CDR2 is YNNKEL (reference sequence). The CDR3 nucleotides read TGTGCCAGCCGGGACAACTCCTACGAGCAGTACTTC. Amino acid sequence: CASRDNSYEQYF.

This rearrangement joins TRBV4-1 to TRBJ2-7, with TRBD1 as a possible D gene (6 bases). Germline CDR1 and CDR2: MGHRA and YSYEKL. V lost 3 bases to trimming and J lost 2 bases, with 11 bases between them. The CDR3 has 14 residues. This CDR3 is CASSHTDRPYEQYF. In nucleotides, the CDR3 is TGCGCCAGCAGCCATACAGACAGGCCCTACGAGCAGTACTTC.

This chain links TRBV3-1 (or the pseudogene TRBV3-2) with TRBJ2-4; 11 positions agree with TRBD2. Germline-derived CDR1 and CDR2 are LGHDT and YNNKEL (reference sequence). V was clipped by 4 bases and J by 7 bases; unmatched bases: 3. The CDR3 length is 14 residues. The CDR3: CASSLSGGGNIQYF. The CDR3 DNA reads TGTGCCAGCAGCCTTAGCGGGGGGGGGAACATTCAGTACTTC.

The genes are TRBV5-1 and TRBJ2-5; 9 bases fit TRBD2. In germline, CDR1 is SGHRS, CDR2 YFSETQ. V shed 3 bases and J 5 bases; nucleotides not matched to a gene: 8. The CDR3 has 15 residues. CDR3 amino acids: CASSCKGLAWETQYF. The CDR3 DNA follows: TGCGCCAGCAGCTGCAAGGGACTAGCTTGGGAGACCCAGTACTTC.

The genes are TRBV10-3 and TRBJ1-2, with D possibly being TRBD1 (6 bases). CDR1 ENHRY and CDR2 SYGVKD come from the germline V gene. The CDR3 sequence is 15 residues long. V lost 4 bases to trimming and J lost 6 bases, with 18 bases between them. The chain's CDR3 is CAISVSGDLRNGYTF. In DNA form, the CDR3 reads TGTGCCATCAGTGTCTCAGGGGACCTAAGGAATGGCTACACCTTC.